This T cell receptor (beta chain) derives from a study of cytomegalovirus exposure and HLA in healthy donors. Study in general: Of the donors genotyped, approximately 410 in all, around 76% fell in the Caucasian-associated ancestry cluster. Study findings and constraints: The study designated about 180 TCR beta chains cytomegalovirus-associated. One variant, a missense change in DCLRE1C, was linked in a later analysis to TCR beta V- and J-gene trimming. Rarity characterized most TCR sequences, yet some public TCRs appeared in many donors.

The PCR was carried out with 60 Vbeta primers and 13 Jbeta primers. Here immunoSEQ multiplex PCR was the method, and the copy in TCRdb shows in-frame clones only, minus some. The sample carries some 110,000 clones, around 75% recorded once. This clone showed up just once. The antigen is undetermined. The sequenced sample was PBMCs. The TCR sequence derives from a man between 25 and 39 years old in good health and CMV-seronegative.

The CDR3: CACQMGQGVKESGNTIYF. The CDR3, as DNA: TGTGCCTGCCAAATGGGACAGGGTGTAAAGGAATCTGGAAACACCATATATTTT. The chain links TRBV30 to TRBJ1-3; TRBD1 matches at 9 bases. The CDR3 loop spans 18 amino acids. V trimming: 6 bases; J trimming: 1 base; junction bases outside the gene matches: 16. Looked up from germline, CDR1 is GTSNPN and CDR2 is SVGIG (reference sequence).